This T cell receptor beta chain derives from a study of blood T cell repertoires in COVID-19 (dated by TCRdb to 2020 to 2021). With regard to the full study: Samples from collaborators originated in the United States, Italy and Spain and spanned both the acute and convalescent phases of COVID-19. Samples were obtained from the ongoing ImmuneRACE study (first 160 participants) and from 1,254 subjects provided by 6 global collaborators. The sample metadata nearly always contained a de-identified subject ID, COVID-19 status, age in years and sex. Where HLA class I and class II types were available, the types were taken from metadata supplied by the sample provider, not from assay-based typing. The material from the prospective study consisted of cDNA or gDNA derived from T cells, B-cell-depleted T cells, or PBMCs. The repertoires were made available in a free public database intended to serve as a resource for research on the immune response to SARS-CoV-2. Deeply sampled blood TCRbeta repertoires from subjects exposed to, actively infected with, or recovered from COVID-19 were included in the dataset. Overall results and qualifications from the work: The quantity of clinical and demographic metadata differed by source and by participant and was supplied without curation.

V is reduced by 3 bases and J by 4 bases, leaving a spacing of 13 bases between them. The CDR3 sequence holds 15 residues, the cysteine and phenylalanine included. Of the read, only the CDR3 DNA is kept; its 45 bases are in frame from base 1. Sequences SGHNT (CDR1) and YYREEE (CDR2) are obtained from the germline V gene (reference sequence). This clone was recorded only once. The clone's antigen remains unknown. Base qualities are not provided; no much larger clone lies one nucleotide away. TCRbeta CDR3 regions were amplified from genomic DNA using the immunoSEQ Assay, a bias-controlled multiplex PCR. In the paper's pipeline: The number of nucleated cells in each sample was estimated by amplification of reference gene primers within the assay. To quantify the absolute abundance of each unique TCRbeta CDR3 rearrangement, sequence reads were collapsed and filtered. For each sample, productive Simpson clonality was calculated by taking the square root of Simpson's diversity index across productive rearrangements. TCRdb stores this immuneACCESS table with in-frame sequences only. Part of the clones is absent; in the studies checked, under half of the shortfall reflects unresolved V genes, and no reason is known for the rest. V, J and clone size derive from that table, while D and trimming were established from the DNA sequence. The sample table holds about 300,000 clones, of which around 86% were seen once. The top ten clones comprise 1.7% of the sample.

Participants in the prospective study were aged about 18 to 89 years, lived in approximately 26 United States geographic areas, and enrolled through a virtual design. In the prospective study, cohorts were assigned on the basis of participant-reported clinical history obtained from a screening survey and a study questionnaire. ImmuneRACE Cohort 3 recovered participants were defined by two consecutive negative NP/OP PCR tests, healthcare professional clearance, or symptom resolution. Each participant in the prospective study had whole blood, serum and a nasopharyngeal or oropharyngeal swab collected by mobile phlebotomists. Over an approximately 2-month period, participants in the prospective study had the option of providing additional blood draws and questionnaires. Blood samples from the prospective study were shipped frozen or at room temperature prior to DNA extraction.

This TCR came from a woman aged 40 to 50 who had recovered from COVID-19. Sequenced sample: PBMCs or T cells enriched from blood (not recorded which). The chain joins TRBV5-4 to TRBJ1-4; too little of a D gene remains to name it. The DNA sequence is given as TGTGCCAGCAGCTCCCCCCGGGATGGTAATGAAAAACTGTTTTTT. Translation gives CASSSPRDGNEKLFF.